This TCR beta chain is drawn from a study of blood T cell repertoires in COVID-19. Study at large: The cDNA or gDNA used as material had been derived from T cells, B-cell-depleted T cells, or PBMCs.

The V end was cut by 6 bases, the J end by 6 bases, with 18 bases between. The V gene's germline CDR1 is SNHLY and CDR2 FYNNEI. This CDR3 contains 14 residues. Profiling relied on immunoSEQ multiplex PCR, and the TCRdb table lists in-frame clones only, not all of them. The sample holds about 60,000 clones, roughly 79% seen once. V usage is TRBV2 and J usage is TRBJ2-7, with TRBD2 as a possible D gene (5 bases). Source material: peripheral blood. This sequence originates from a man in his fifties or sixties with acute or convalescent COVID-19. The CDR3 DNA reads as TGTGCCAGCAGCGCCCTATCCCCAGAGGGCGAGCAGTACTTC. Translating it yields CASSALSPEGEQYF.